The sequence of this T cell receptor (beta chain) was determined in a study of spatial heterogeneity in lung cancer. This clonotype is large. This beta chain represents an off-target read in a library built for alpha chains; its size is of limited meaning. TCRdb redid the calling of the 5' RACE reads with MiXCR, one entry per CDR3 protein. The repertoire holds under 7,000 distinct CDR3 sequences, with under 15% as singletons. Documented time point: sample taken at primary tumor resection. Extraction of whole RNA from tumor, nontumor lung or frozen PBMC preceded unsorted sequencing. The receptor was isolated from a human donor with early-stage non-small cell lung cancer. This material consisted of lung tissue, taken at surgery.

CDR3 sequence (DNA): TGCGCCAGCTCCAGCGGTCCAGGAGTTGGGTCCCCGAGGGATGGCTACACCTTC. This codes for CASSSGPGVGSPRDGYTF. The genes are TRBV10-2 and TRBJ1-2; D is uncertain. The V gene's germline CDR1 is WSHSY and CDR2 SAAADI. V lost 8 bases to trimming and J lost 6 bases, with 31 bases between them. The CDR3 consists of 18 residues.